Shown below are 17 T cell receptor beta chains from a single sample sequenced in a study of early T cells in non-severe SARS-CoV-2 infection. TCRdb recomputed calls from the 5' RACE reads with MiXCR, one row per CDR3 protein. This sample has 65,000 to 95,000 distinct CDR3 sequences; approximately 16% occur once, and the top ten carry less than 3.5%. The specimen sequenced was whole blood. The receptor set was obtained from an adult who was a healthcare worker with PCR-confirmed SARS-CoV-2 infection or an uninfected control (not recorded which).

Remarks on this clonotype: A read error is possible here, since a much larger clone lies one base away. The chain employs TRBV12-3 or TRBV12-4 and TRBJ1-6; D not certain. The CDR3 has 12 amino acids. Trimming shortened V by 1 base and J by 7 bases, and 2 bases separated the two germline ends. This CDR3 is CASSLGNSPLHF. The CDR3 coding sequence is TGTGCCAGCAGTTTAGGGAATTCACCCCTCCACTTT.

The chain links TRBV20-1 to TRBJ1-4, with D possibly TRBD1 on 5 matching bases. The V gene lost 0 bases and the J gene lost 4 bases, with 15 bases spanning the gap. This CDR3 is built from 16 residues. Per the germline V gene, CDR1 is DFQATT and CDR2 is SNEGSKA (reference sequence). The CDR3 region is CSARDLWGPDNEKLFF. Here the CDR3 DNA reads TGCAGTGCTAGAGATTTGTGGGGCCCTGATAATGAAAAACTGTTTTTT.

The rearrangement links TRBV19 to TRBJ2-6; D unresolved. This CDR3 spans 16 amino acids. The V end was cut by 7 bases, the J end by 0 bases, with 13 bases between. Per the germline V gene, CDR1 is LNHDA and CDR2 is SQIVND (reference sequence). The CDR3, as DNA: TGTGCCAGTAAAGTCACCGTAACCTCTGGGGCCAACGTCCTGACTTTC. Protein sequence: CASKVTVTSGANVLTF.

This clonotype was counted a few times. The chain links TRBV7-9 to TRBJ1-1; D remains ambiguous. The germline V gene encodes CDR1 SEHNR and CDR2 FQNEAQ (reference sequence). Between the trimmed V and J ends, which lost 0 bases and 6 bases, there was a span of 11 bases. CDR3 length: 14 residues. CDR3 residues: CASSLALTSPEAFF. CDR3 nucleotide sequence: TGTGCCAGCAGCTTAGCGCTAACCAGTCCTGAAGCTTTCTTT. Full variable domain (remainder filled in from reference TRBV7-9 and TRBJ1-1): DTGVSQNPRHKITKRGQNVTFRCDPISEHNRLYWYRQTLGQGPEFLTYFQNEAQLEKSRLLSDRFSAERPKGSFSTLEIQRTEQGDSAMYLCASSLALTSPEAFFGQGTRLTVV.

The CDR3 DNA is TGTGCCAGCAGCTCCATTTCGGAGACCCAGTACTTC. Translated: CASSSISETQYF. The J gene is TRBJ2-5, the V gene TRBV7-9, with D unresolved. The CDR3 has 12 amino acids. Germline V gene sequence: CDR1 SEHNR, CDR2 FQNEAQ (reference sequence). The V end lost 4 bases, the J end lost 5 bases, and 8 bases lay between the germline ends.

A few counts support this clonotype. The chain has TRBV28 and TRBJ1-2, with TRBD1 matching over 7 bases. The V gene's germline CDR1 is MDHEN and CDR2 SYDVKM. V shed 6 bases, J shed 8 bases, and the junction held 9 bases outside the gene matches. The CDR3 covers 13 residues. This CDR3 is CASSRDSWEGYTF. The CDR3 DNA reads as TGTGCCAGCAGCCGGGACAGTTGGGAAGGCTACACCTTC.

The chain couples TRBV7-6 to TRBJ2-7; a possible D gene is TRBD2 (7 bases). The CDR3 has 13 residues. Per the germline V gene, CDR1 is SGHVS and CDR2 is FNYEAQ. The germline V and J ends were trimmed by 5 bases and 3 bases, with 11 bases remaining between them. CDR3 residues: CASSGGADYEQYF. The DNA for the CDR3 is TGTGCCAGCAGCGGGGGGGCGGACTACGAGCAGTACTTC.

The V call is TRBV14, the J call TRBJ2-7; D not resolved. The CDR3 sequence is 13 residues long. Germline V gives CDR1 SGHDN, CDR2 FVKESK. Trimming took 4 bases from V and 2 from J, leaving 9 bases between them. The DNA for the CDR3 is TGTGCCAGCAGCCGTTTAGGGCCCTACGAGCAGTACTTC. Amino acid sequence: CASSRLGPYEQYF.

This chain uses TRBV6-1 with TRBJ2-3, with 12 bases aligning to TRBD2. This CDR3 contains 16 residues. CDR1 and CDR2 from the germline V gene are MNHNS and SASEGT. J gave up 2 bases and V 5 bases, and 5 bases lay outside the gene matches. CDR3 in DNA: TGTGCCAGCAGTCGACTAGCGGGGGAGGTCACAGATACGCAGTATTTT. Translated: CASSRLAGEVTDTQYF.

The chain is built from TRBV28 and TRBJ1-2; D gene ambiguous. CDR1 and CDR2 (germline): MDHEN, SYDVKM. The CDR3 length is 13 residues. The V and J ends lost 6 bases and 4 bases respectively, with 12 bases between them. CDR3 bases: TGTGCCAGCAGCCCACTTCTGGGCTATGGCTACACCTTC. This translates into CASSPLLGYGYTF.

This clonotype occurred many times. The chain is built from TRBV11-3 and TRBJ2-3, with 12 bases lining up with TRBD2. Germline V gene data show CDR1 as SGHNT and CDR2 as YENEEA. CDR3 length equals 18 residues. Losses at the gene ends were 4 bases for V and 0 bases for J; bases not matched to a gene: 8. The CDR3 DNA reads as TGTGCCAGCAGCTCGGGACTAGCGGGTTCTTCTAGCACAGATACGCAGTATTTT. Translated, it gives CASSSGLAGSSSTDTQYF.

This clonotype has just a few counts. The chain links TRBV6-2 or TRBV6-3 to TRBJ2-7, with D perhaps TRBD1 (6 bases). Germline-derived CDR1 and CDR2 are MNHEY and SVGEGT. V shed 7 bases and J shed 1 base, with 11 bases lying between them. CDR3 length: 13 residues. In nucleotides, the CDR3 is TGTGCCAGCAATCCGACAGGTTCCTACGAGCAGTACTTC. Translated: CASNPTGSYEQYF.

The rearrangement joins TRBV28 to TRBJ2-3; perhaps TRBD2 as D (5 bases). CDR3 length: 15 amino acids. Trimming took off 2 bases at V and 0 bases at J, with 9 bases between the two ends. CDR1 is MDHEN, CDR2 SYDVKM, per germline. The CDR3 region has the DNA TGTGCCAGCAGTTTAGGGAGTGTTAGCACAGATACGCAGTATTTT. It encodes CASSLGSVSTDTQYF.

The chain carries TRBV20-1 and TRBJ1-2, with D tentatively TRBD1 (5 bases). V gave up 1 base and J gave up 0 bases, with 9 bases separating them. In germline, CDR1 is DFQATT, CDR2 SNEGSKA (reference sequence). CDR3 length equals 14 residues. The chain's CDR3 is CSARAGASNYGYTF. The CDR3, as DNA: TGCAGTGCTAGAGCTGGGGCCTCTAACTATGGCTACACCTTC.

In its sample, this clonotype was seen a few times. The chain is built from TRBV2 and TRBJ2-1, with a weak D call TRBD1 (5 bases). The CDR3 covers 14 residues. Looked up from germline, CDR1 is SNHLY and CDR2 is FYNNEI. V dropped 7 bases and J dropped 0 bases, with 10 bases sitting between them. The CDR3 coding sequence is TGTGCCAGCATGGACATTCGCTCCTACAATGAGCAGTTCTTC. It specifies CASMDIRSYNEQFF.

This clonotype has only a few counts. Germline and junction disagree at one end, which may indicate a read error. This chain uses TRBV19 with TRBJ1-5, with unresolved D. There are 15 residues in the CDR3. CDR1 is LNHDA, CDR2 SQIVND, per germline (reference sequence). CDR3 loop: CVSRAGLSVHQPQHF. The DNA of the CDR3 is TGTGTCAGTAGGGCGGGGTTAAGTGTCCATCAGCCCCAGCATTTT.

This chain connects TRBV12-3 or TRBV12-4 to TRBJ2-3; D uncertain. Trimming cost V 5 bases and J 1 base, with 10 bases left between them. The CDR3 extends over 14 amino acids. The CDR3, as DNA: TGTGCCAGCAGTGCCGAAGGTCGCACAGATACGCAGTATTTT. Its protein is CASSAEGRTDTQYF.